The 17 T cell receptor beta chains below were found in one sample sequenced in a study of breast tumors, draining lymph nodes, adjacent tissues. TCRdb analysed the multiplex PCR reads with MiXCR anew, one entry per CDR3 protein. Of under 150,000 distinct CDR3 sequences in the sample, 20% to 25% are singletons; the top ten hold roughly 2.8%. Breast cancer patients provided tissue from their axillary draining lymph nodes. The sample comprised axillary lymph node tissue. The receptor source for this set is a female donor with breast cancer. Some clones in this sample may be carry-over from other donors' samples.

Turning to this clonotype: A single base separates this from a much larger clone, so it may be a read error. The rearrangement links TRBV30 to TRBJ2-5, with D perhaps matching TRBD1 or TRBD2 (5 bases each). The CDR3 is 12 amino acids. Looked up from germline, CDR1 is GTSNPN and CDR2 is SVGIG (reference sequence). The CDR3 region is CTCWDPGRTQYF. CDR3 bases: TGTACCTGCTGGGACCCCGGGCGGACCCAGTACTTC.

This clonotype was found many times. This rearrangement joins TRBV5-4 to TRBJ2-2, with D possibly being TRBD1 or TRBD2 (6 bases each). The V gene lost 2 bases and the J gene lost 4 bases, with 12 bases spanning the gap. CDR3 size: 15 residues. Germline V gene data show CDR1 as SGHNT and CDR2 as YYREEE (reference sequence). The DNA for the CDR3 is TGTGCCAGCAGCTTCGGGGGCGGGATCACCGGGGAGCTGTTTTTT. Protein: CASSFGGGITGELFF. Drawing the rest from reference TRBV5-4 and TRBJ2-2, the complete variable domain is ETGVTQSPTHLIKTRGQQVTLRCSSQSGHNTVSWYQQALGQGPQFIFQYYREEENGRGNFPPRFSGLQFPNYSSELNVNALELDDSALYLCASSFGGGITGELFFGEGSRLTVL.

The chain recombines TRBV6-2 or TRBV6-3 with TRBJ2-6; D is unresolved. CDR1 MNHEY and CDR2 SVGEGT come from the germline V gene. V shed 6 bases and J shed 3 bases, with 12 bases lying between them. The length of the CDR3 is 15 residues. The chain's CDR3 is CASSRDRDGANVLTF. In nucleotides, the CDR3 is TGTGCCAGCAGCCGCGACCGAGATGGGGCCAACGTCCTGACTTTC.

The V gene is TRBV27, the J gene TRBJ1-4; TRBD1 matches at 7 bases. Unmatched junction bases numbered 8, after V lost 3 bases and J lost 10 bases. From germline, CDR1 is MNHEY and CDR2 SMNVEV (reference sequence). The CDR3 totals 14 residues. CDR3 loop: CASSFDRVWRKLFF. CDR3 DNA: TGTGCCAGCAGTTTCGACAGGGTATGGAGAAAACTGTTTTTT.

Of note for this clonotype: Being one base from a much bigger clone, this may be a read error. The CDR3 spells CSVPPHRGGTQYF. DNA for the CDR3: TGCAGTGTTCCCCCTCACAGGGGGGGGACCCAGTACTTC. The J gene is TRBJ2-5, the V gene TRBV20-1; maybe TRBD1 (8 bases). Trimming removed 7 bases from V and 7 bases from J, with 19 bases in between. Germline CDR1 DFQATT, CDR2 SNEGSKA (reference sequence). The CDR3 runs to 13 residues.

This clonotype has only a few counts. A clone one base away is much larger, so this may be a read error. The CDR3 DNA sequence: TGTGCCAGCCCACTAGCGGGCACCCCCTACAATGAGCAGTTCTTC. Protein: CASPLAGTPYNEQFF. The chain couples TRBV7-2 to TRBJ2-1, with 9 bases fitting TRBD2. The J segment lost 2 bases and the V segment lost 8 bases, leaving 7 bases of the junction unmatched. Looked up from germline, CDR1 is SGHTA and CDR2 is FQGNSA. The CDR3 sequence is 15 residues long. The variable domain in full, with the rest retrieved from reference TRBV7-2 and TRBJ2-1, is GAGVSQSPSNKVTEKGKDVELRCDPISGHTALYWYRQSLGQGLEFLIYFQGNSAPDKSGLPSDRFSAERTGGSVSTLTIQRTQQEDSAVYLCASPLAGTPYNEQFFGPGTRLTVL.

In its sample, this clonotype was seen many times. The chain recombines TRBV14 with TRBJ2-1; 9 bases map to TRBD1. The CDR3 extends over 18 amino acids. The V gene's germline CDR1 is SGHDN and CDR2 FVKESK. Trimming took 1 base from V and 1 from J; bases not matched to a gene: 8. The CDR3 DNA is TGTGCCAGCAGCCAAGGGTACAGGGGGCGCGGATCCTACAATGAGCAGTTCTTC. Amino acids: CASSQGYRGRGSYNEQFF.

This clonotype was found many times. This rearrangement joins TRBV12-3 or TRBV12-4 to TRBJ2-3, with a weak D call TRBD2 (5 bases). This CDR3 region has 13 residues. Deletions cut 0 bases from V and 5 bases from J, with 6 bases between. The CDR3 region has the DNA TGTGCCAGCAGTTTAGCGGAGGAAGATACGCAGTATTTT. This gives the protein CASSLAEEDTQYF.

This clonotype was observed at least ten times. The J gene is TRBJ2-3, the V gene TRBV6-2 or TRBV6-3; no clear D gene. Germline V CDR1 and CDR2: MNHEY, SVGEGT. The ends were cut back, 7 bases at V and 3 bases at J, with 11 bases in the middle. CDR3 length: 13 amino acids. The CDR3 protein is CASTNARTDTQYF. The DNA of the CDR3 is TGTGCCAGCACAAACGCCAGGACAGATACGCAGTATTTT.

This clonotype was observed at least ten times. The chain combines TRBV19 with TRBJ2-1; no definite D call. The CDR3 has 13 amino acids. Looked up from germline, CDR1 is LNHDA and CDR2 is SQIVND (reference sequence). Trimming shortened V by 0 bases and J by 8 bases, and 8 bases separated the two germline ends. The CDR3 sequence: CASSIESRDEQFF. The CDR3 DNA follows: TGTGCCAGTAGTATAGAATCTCGAGATGAGCAGTTCTTC. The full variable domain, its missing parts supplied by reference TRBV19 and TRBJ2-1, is DGGITQSPKYLFRKEGQNVTLSCEQNLNHDAMYWYRQDPGQGLRLIYYSQIVNDFQKGDIAEGYSVSREKKESFPLTVTSAQKNPTAFYLCASSIESRDEQFFGPGTRLTVL.

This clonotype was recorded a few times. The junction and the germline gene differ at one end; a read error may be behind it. Here the CDR3 reads CTSSYSYEQYF. In nucleotides, the CDR3 is TGTACCAGCAGCTACTCCTACGAGCAGTACTTC. The rearrangement uses TRBV5-5 and TRBJ2-7; the D is unclear. CDR3 length: 11 residues. The germline V gene encodes CDR1 SGHKS and CDR2 YYEKEE (reference sequence). The full variable domain, with the rest looked up from reference TRBV5-5 and TRBJ2-7, is DAGVTQSPTHLIKTRGQQVTLRCSPISGHKSVSWYQQVLGQGPQFIFQYYEKEERGRGNFPDRFSARQFPNYSSELNVNALLLGDSALYLCTSSYSYEQYFGPGTRLTVT.

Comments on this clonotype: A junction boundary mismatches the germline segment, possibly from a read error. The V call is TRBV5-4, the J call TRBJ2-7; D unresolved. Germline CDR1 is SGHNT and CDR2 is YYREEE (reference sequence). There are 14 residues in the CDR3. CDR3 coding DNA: TGTGCCAGCAGCCTGGACCCACTGGCCTACGAGCATTACTTC. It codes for CASSLDPLAYEHYF.

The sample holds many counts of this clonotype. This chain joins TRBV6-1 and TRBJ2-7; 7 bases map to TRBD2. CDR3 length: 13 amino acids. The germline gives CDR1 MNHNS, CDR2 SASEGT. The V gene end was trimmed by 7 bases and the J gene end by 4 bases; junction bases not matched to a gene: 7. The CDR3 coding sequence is TGTGCCAGCACCTGGGGGGAGGGTTACGAGCAGTACTTC. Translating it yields CASTWGEGYEQYF.

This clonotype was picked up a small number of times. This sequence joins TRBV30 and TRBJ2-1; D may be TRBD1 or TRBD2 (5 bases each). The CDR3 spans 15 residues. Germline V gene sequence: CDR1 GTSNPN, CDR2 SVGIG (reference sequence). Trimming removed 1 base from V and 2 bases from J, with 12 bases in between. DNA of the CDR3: TGTGCCTGGAGTGGGGACCTTGGGGCCTACAATGAGCAGTTCTTC. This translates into CAWSGDLGAYNEQFF.

The CDR3 nucleotides are TGTGCCAGCAGCTTAGACGTGGGATTTGGCTACACCTTC. This gives the protein CASSLDVGFGYTF. The chain employs TRBV7-2 and TRBJ1-2; D ambiguous. Trimming removed 1 base at V and 7 bases at J, with 10 bases between. There are 13 residues in the CDR3. CDR1 and CDR2 from the germline V gene are SGHTA and FQGNSA.

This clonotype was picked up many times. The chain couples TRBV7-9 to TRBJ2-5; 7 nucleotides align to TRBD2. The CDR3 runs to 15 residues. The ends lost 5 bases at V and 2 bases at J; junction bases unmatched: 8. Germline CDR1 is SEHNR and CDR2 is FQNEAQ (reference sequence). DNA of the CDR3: TGTGCCAGCAGCCAAACCCTTAGCGGGCAAGAGACCCAGTACTTC. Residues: CASSQTLSGQETQYF.

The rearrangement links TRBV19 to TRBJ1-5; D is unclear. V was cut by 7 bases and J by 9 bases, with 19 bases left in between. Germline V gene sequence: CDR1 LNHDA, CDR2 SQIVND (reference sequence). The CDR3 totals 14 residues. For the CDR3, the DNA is TGTGCCAGTACCTCCGGGCAGGTCTCTGGGCCCCAGCATTTT. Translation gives CASTSGQVSGPQHF.